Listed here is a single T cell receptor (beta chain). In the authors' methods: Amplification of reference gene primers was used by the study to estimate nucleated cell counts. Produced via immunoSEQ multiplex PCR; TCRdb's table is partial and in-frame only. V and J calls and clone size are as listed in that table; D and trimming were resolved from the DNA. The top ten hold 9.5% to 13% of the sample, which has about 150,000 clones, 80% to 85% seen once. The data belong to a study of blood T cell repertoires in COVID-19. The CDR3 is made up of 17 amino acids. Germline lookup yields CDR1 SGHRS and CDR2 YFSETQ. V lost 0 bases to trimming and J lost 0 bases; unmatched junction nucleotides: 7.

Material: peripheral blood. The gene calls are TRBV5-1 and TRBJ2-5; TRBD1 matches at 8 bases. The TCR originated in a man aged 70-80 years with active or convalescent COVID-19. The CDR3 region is CASSLASRQGNQETQYF. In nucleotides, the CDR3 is TGCGCCAGCAGCTTGGCCTCCCGACAGGGGAACCAAGAGACCCAGTACTTC.